This T cell receptor beta chain was profiled in a study of T cell responses to AZD1222 COVID-19 vaccine (dated by TCRdb to the early 2020s). Background on the whole study: AZD1222 recipients with second doses at about 4 weeks or about 12 weeks were pooled, because spike-specific TCR depth and breadth did not differ between schedules. Trial participants were enrolled by age into subgroups of 18-55, 56-69 and 70-plus years, and around 150, 29 and 61 TCR-sequenced participants, respectively, were included in these subgroups. A total of 233 trial participants underwent TCR sequencing, of whom about 200 had received two doses of AZD1222 and some 25 had received two doses of the MenACWY control vaccine.

The CDR3 regions of human TCRbeta chains were analyzed by immunosequencing. The original methods were these. TCRs in the repertoires were compared against a reference library of SARS-CoV-2-specific TCRs that had been generated with the MIRA antigen-specificity platform. Breadth was defined as the fraction of unique TCRs that were SARS-CoV-2-associated, and depth was defined as the fraction of total T cells that were SARS-CoV-2-associated. Each spike-specific TCR was assigned to its reactive spike region and to a CD4 or CD8 class using the MIRA data. Log10-transformed breadth and depth values were compared by one-way ANOVA with Sidak's multiple comparisons tests. What TCRdb holds here is the immuneACCESS table cut down to in-frame rearrangements. Part of the clones is not present; checked against another copy, under half of the missing clones reflect an unresolved V gene, and the others are unexplained. From that table come the V and J calls and clone size; the DNA was used to work out D and trimming. The sample table shows under 200,000 clones, and 90% are seen once. The ten largest clones capture 1.5% of the sample.

Beyond this particular receptor, the publication reports: Spike-specific TCR breadth and depth rose significantly after two AZD1222 doses compared with day 0 and with MenACWY recipients. Because no day 14 peak-response samples were available, the repertoires could be characterized only after the peak T cell response. Reportedly, almost half of the unique spike-specific TCRs recognized epitopes lying outside the regions that are mutated in the B.1.351 and B.1.1.7 variants. The whole spike protein was spanned by vaccine-associated CD4 TCRs, and dominant responses were seen in regions 160-218 and 743-854. The 56-69-year group was small, and its depth increase did not reach significance, likely because of low power. Conclusions about previously exposed vaccinees were limited because only a handful of AZD1222 recipients were SARS-CoV-2 seropositive at baseline. Participants were mostly white British and included more females than males, and it was suggested by the authors that clonal diversity may have been underestimated.

On this clone itself: Its binding antigen is unknown. No base-level quality is on record; no much larger clone is a single base apart.

The CDR3 starts with the cysteine, ends with the phenylalanine, and has 13 residues. The read is trimmed to its CDR3 DNA, 39 bases read in frame from base 1. What this sample's time point label stands for: baseline before first vaccination. The vaccinee samples were drawn from two UK trials, COV001 and COV002, one of which was a single-blind randomized controlled phase 2/3 trial testing AZD1222 (ChAdOx1 nCoV-19) in healthy adults. For TCRbeta chain sequencing, PBMC samples were collected from trial participants at day 0 and at day 28 after the second dose. The specimen comprised peripheral blood, sampled on day 0 of AZD1222 vaccination. The receptor was derived from an adult in good health. This chain is built from TRBV21-1 and TRBJ1-1. TRBV21-1 represents a pseudogene. The CDR3 protein: CASSKRLGTEAFF. The DNA sequence is TGTGCCAGCAGCAAAAGACTAGGGACTGAAGCTTTCTTT.